The entry that follows covers one T cell receptor (beta chain) sequence. The data were obtained in a study of CD8 T cells in Susac syndrome. With random hexamers, reverse transcription was performed on about 0.5 to 1 ug of RNA. Each CDR3 protein gets one entry after TCRdb re-called the immunoSEQ multiplex PCR reads with MiXCR. This table has about 240,000 distinct CDR3 sequences, almost 97% appearing once. The material sequenced was CD4+ T cells from PBMCs. This receptor was taken from a human donor with Susac syndrome.

The CDR3 reads CASSYRDRGEQYF. The CDR3 DNA reads TGTGCCAGCAGCTACCGGGACAGGGGCGAGCAGTACTTC. This chain joins TRBV9 and TRBJ2-7; 10 nucleotides align to TRBD1. The J segment lost 6 bases and the V segment lost 4 bases, leaving 4 bases of the junction unmatched. CDR1 and CDR2 from the germline V gene are SGDLS and YYNGEE. The CDR3 loop spans 13 amino acids.